Listed below are T cell receptor beta chains from one sample, sequenced in a study of radiotherapy plus CTLA-4 blockade in lung cancer. The table came from immunoSEQ multiplex PCR; TCRdb's copy has only in-frame clones and leaves some out. This table has about 73,000 clones, roughly 84% appearing once. Sequences were derived from peripheral blood, sampled from a patient treated with radiotherapy plus ipilimumab. The source is a human donor with non-small cell lung cancer that progressed on radiotherapy plus ipilimumab. Each CDR3 is given with its conserved first and last residue. D genes are given only for firm matches. For some rows the clone size is stated as once, few or many, or as a class when expanded; others skip it.

cdr3_aa cdr3_nt j_call v_call cdr3_length clone_size d_call
CASSQTGMDTQYF TGTGCCAGCAGCCAGACCGGGATGGATACGCAGTATTTT TRBJ2-3 TRBV7-9 13 - -
CASSLSARPYGYTF TGTGCCAGCAGCTTGAGCGCGAGACCCTATGGCTACACCTTC TRBJ1-2 TRBV5-4 14 - -
CASSLNGLNTEAFF TGTGCCAGCAGCTTGAACGGACTGAACACTGAAGCTTTCTTT TRBJ1-1 TRBV13 14 - -
CASSYDLSGNTIYF TGTGCCAGCAGTTACGACCTCTCTGGAAACACCATATATTTT TRBJ1-3 TRBV6-5 14 - -
CASSQDVGREQYF TGTGCCAGCAGCCAAGATGTCGGACGGGAGCAGTACTTC TRBJ2-7 TRBV4-2 13 - -
CASSTGEVRYGYTF TGTGCCAGCAGTACCGGGGAGGTGAGGTATGGCTACACCTTC TRBJ1-2 TRBV6-5 14 - -
CASSQDLAGGRGTQYF TGCGCCAGCAGCCAAGACCTAGCGGGAGGGAGAGGTACGCAGTATTTT TRBJ2-3 TRBV4-1 16 - TRBD2
CASSQLNSLNTEAFF TGCGCCAGCAGTCAATTGAACAGCTTGAACACTGAAGCTTTCTTT TRBJ1-1 TRBV23-1 15 - -
CASQERGLIEAFF TGTGCCAGCCAAGAGCGCGGGCTTATTGAAGCTTTCTTT TRBJ1-1 TRBV2 13 - -
CTSPVGGPTDTQYF TGCACCAGCCCGGTCGGCGGACCCACAGATACGCAGTATTTT TRBJ2-3 TRBV1 14 - -
CASSPSGGRNQPQHF TGTGCCAGCTCACCGAGCGGCGGAAGAAACCAGCCCCAGCATTTT TRBJ1-5 TRBV18 15 - -
CASSSSSSYEQYF TGCGCCAGCAGCTCGTCCTCTTCCTACGAGCAGTACTTC TRBJ2-7 TRBV5-1 13 - -
CASSLTGSYGYTF TGTGCCAGCAGCCTTACAGGTTCCTATGGCTACACCTTC TRBJ1-2 TRBV28 13 - -
CASSLTLGVAGGLGNEQFF TGTGCCAGCAGCTTAACGTTGGGAGTAGCGGGAGGGTTAGGGAATGAGCAGTTCTTC TRBJ2-1 TRBV7-3 19 - TRBD2
CASVTDVTGGVADTQYF TGCGCCAGCGTTACGGATGTCACAGGGGGCGTGGCAGATACGCAGTATTTT TRBJ2-3 TRBV23-1 17 - TRBD1
CASSLAHSGRYNEQFF TGTGCCAGCAGCTTAGCCCATAGCGGGAGGTACAATGAGCAGTTCTTC TRBJ2-1 TRBV7-3 16 - TRBD2
CAWSPGGYYQPQHF TGTGCCTGGAGTCCGGGGGGATACTATCAGCCCCAGCATTTT TRBJ1-5 TRBV30 14 - -
CASSLTTGRGREKLFF TGTGCCAGCAGTTTGACGACCGGGCGGGGGAGAGAAAAACTGTTTTTT TRBJ1-4 TRBV27 16 - -
CASSPGQAFYGYTF TGTGCCAGCAGCCCGGGTCAGGCCTTCTATGGCTACACCTTC TRBJ1-2 TRBV2 14 - -
CASRGGEQFF TGTGCCAGCAGGGGGGGTGAGCAGTTCTTC TRBJ2-1 TRBV6-1 10 once -
CASSFYGTGGFGELFF TGTGCCAGCAGCTTCTACGGGACAGGGGGCTTCGGGGAGCTGTTTTTT TRBJ2-2 TRBV5-5 16 - TRBD1
CSGGLAGAGNEQFF TGCAGCGGGGGGCTAGCGGGAGCGGGGAATGAGCAGTTCTTC TRBJ2-1 TRBV29-1 14 - TRBD2
CASRQQGQGEAFF TGTGCCAGCAGACAACAGGGGCAGGGTGAAGCTTTCTTT TRBJ1-1 TRBV6-5 13 - TRBD1
CASSLTTLFTDTQYF TGTGCCAGCAGCTTAACAACGCTATTCACAGATACGCAGTATTTT TRBJ2-3 TRBV5-4 15 - -
CASSPEPGQGNTIYF TGCGCCAGCAGCCCGGAACCGGGACAAGGAAACACCATATATTTT TRBJ1-3 TRBV5-1 15 - -
CASSLNRFAEAFF TGCGCCAGCAGTCTTAACCGGTTTGCTGAAGCTTTCTTT TRBJ1-1 TRBV10-2 13 - -
CASSSNRGSSGNTIYF TGTGCCAGCAGTTCTAACAGGGGATCATCCGGAAACACCATATATTTT TRBJ1-3 TRBV6-6 16 - TRBD1
CASREDTQYF TGTGCCAGCAGAGAAGATACGCAGTATTTT TRBJ2-3 TRBV2 10 - -
CASSKAWGGIHGYTF TGTGCCAGCAGCAAAGCGTGGGGAGGCATCCATGGCTACACCTTC TRBJ1-2 TRBV21-1 15 - -
CAWSALAGGGETQYF TGTGCCTGGAGTGCGCTAGCGGGAGGGGGAGAGACCCAGTACTTC TRBJ2-5 TRBV30 15 - TRBD2
CASREQGNIQYF TGTGCCAGCAGGGAACAGGGAAACATTCAGTACTTC TRBJ2-4 TRBV2 12 - -
CAISEQGLETQYF TGTGCCATCAGTGAACAGGGACTCGAGACCCAGTACTTC TRBJ2-5 TRBV10-3 13 large -
CASQGHLYEQYF TGTGCCAGCCAAGGACACCTGTACGAGCAGTACTTC TRBJ2-7 TRBV6-5 12 - -
CASSYIQLMNTEAFF TGTGCCAGCAGCTATATTCAACTGATGAACACTGAAGCTTTCTTT TRBJ1-1 TRBV5-6 15 once -
CASSLTGEDNEQFF TGTGCCAGCAGTCTGACAGGGGAGGATAATGAGCAGTTCTTC TRBJ2-1 TRBV6-6 14 once TRBD1
CASSLAMGGSAEQYF TGTGCCAGCAGCTTAGCAATGGGAGGGTCCGCGGAGCAGTACTTC TRBJ2-7 TRBV7-8 15 - TRBD2
CASSSGTGLFEQYF TGTGCCAGCAGTTCCGGGACAGGGCTTTTCGAGCAGTACTTC TRBJ2-7 TRBV6-5 14 - TRBD1
CASSSTGGQGRVTQYF TGTGCCAGCAGCTCCACCGGGGGACAGGGCCGTGTGACCCAGTACTTC TRBJ2-5 TRBV7-2 16 - TRBD1
CASSELRGTYNEQFF TGTGCCAGCAGTGAATTGCGGGGAACCTACAATGAGCAGTTCTTC TRBJ2-1 TRBV6-1 15 - -
CASTQDRVNEQFF TGCGCCAGCACCCAGGACAGGGTCAATGAGCAGTTCTTC TRBJ2-1 TRBV5-1 13 - TRBD1
CASTVLAGGPTGELFF TGTGCCAGCACCGTACTAGCGGGGGGTCCCACCGGGGAGCTGTTTTTT TRBJ2-2 TRBV27 16 - TRBD2
CASSLFSAGGANEQFF TGTGCCAGCAGCTTATTTTCTGCGGGAGGGGCCAATGAGCAGTTCTTC TRBJ2-1 TRBV7-6 16 - TRBD2
CAIQTSGSTDTQYF TGTGCCATCCAGACTAGCGGAAGCACAGATACGCAGTATTTT TRBJ2-3 TRBV10-3 14 - TRBD2
CASWAGRPSGSRRTYNEQFF TGTGCCAGCTGGGCCGGGCGCCCTAGCGGGAGTAGAAGGACCTACAATGAGCAGTTCTTC TRBJ2-1 TRBV27 20 - TRBD2
CASSYPDTFSYEQYF TGTGCCAGCAGTTACCCCGACACCTTCTCCTACGAGCAGTACTTC TRBJ2-7 TRBV6-5 15 - -
CASSYTRETQYF TGTGCCAGCAGTTATACCCGGGAGACCCAGTACTTC TRBJ2-5 TRBV6-6 12 - -
CASRRRSTGTGDNTEAFF TGCGCCAGCAGGAGGCGGTCAACCGGGACAGGGGACAACACTGAAGCTTTCTTT TRBJ1-1 TRBV5-1 18 - TRBD1
CASSLAAGGTEAFF TGCGCCAGCAGCTTGGCAGCAGGGGGGACTGAAGCTTTCTTT TRBJ1-1 TRBV5-1 14 - TRBD1
CASSGRRYGYTF TGTGCCAGCAGTGGACGGAGGTATGGCTACACCTTC TRBJ1-2 TRBV28 12 - -
CASSDDRGNTIYF TGTGCCAGCAGTGATGACCGAGGAAACACCATATATTTT TRBJ1-3 TRBV25-1 13 - -
CASSLESSYEQYF TGCGCCAGCAGCTTGGAGTCGTCTTACGAGCAGTACTTC TRBJ2-7 TRBV5-1 13 few -
CASTRTVNTEAFF TGTGCCAGCACCAGGACTGTGAACACTGAAGCTTTCTTT TRBJ1-1 TRBV6-5 13 - -
CASSDGRGWTGELFF TGCGCCAGCAGTGACGGTAGAGGTTGGACCGGGGAGCTGTTTTTT TRBJ2-2 TRBV10-1 15 - -
CASSSVTGDQETQYF TGTGCCAGCAGCTCAGTGACAGGGGACCAAGAGACCCAGTACTTC TRBJ2-5 TRBV5-6 15 - TRBD1
CASSLGLDEQYF TGCGCCAGCAGCTTGGGCTTGGACGAGCAGTACTTC TRBJ2-7 TRBV5-1 12 - -
CASSEWDNEQFF TGTGCCAGCAGTGAATGGGACAATGAGCAGTTCTTC TRBJ2-1 TRBV6-1 12 few -